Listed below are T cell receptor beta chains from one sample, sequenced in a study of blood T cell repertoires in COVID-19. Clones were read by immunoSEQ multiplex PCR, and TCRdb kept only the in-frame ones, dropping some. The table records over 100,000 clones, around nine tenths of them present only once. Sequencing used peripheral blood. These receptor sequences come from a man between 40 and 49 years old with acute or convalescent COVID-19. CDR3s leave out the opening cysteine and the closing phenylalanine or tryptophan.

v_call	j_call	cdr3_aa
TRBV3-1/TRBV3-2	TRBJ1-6	ASSRTVNNSPLH
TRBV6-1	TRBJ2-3	ASSEEPRSRTQY
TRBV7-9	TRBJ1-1	ASSLGMNRGLTEAF
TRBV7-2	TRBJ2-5	ASSLMVYETQY
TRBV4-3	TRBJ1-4	ASSQGSGVLNEKLF
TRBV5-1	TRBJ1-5	ASSPWDGGNQPQH
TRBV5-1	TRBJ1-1	ASSAGQGGGTEAF
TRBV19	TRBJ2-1	ASSTARLAGDHNEQF
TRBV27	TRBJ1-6	ASRQGPGTYNSPLH
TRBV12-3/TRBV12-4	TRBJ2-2	ASRRQGSGELF
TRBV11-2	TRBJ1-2	ASSLSQGAGGYT
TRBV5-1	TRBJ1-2	ASSWSGGYT
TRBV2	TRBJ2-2	ATDRDAGELF
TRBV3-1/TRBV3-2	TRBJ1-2	ASSQSTVAYGYT
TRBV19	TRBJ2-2	ASTDWTGELF
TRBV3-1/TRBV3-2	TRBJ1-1	ASSLDRDTEAF
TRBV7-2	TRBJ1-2	ASSLGAGPENYGYT
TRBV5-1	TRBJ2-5	ASSPGLAGETQY
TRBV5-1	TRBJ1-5	ASSLGVTGGNQPQH
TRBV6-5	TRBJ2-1	ASSPQRGLNNEQF
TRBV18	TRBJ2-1	ASSPGREQF
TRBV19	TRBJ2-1	ASSIRTGVNEQF
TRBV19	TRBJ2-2	ASSRPTGTGTTGELF
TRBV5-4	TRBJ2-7	ASSGRQGVSDEQY
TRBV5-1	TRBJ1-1	ASSSPGGRTEAF
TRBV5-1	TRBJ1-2	ASSLTGSDYGYT
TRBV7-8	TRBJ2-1	ASSFLANYNEQF
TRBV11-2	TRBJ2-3	ASSLVGVADTQY
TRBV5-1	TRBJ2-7	ASSLLGVGEQY
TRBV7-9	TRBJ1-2	ASSLDVGGGYGYT
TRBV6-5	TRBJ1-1	ASSHTPGQYTEAF
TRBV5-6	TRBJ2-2	ASSPKGSRAVTGELF
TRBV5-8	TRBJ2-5	ASSLPGTGGETQY
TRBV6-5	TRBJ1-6	ASRADRGENSPLH
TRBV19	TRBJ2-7	ASSPRLAGGLY
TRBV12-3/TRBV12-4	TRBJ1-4	ASSSGNEKLF